This section outlines one T cell receptor (beta chain) sequence together with its context. Its antigen is unidentified. CDR1 is LGHDT and CDR2 is YNNKEL in the germline V gene (reference sequence). The CDR3 totals 16 residues. Between the trimmed V and J ends, which lost 0 bases and 4 bases, there was a span of 12 bases. The sample comes from a study of T cells in Graves' hyperthyroidism and ophthalmopathy. There were TCR beta CDR3 regions amplified from RNA transcripts. The HTBI set primed first-round TCR CDR3 RT-PCR. In TCRdb, the multiplex PCR reads were re-called with MiXCR into one record per CDR3 protein. Of around 560,000 distinct CDR3 sequences listed, over 15% are singletons. General study points: Most expanded thyroid clonotypes above 0.001 also appeared in blood. Ophthalmopathy was model-predicted a median approximately 6.4 months pre-onset.

Together with thyroid ultrasound, orbital computed tomography, serum thyroxine and TRAb, clinical symptoms were used for diagnoses. Sequenced material: blood. This clonotype was obtained from a woman under 30 with Graves' hyperthyroidism. The V call is TRBV3-1, the J call TRBJ2-2; D is unclear. CDR3 sequence (DNA): TGTGCCAGCAGCCAAGATAGGGCAGGCGGCACCGGGGAGCTGTTTTTT. Amino acid sequence: CASSQDRAGGTGELFF.